This T cell receptor beta chain is from a study of cytomegalovirus exposure and HLA in healthy donors. Study information: There were about 85 million unique TCRs (from HLA-typed donors) in an early data release. Broader study findings: Previously analyzed data showed that most TCR beta V segments were productive at a frequency of about 90% or about 30%.

The PCR made use of 60 Vbeta and 13 Jbeta primers. Sequencing was performed with immunoSEQ multiplex PCR; in TCRdb, only in-frame clones are kept and a portion is missing. The sample shows over 130,000 clones, over 60% of them seen only once. In the case of this clone: The antigen is unknown.

V gave up 7 bases and J gave up 3 bases, with 14 bases separating them. The CDR3 spans 13 residues. Germline V CDR1 and CDR2: SGHKS, YYEKEE (reference sequence). The sequence was obtained from an older woman in good health and CMV-seronegative. This sequence joins TRBV5-5 and TRBJ2-7; D is perhaps TRBD2 (5 bases). What was sequenced was PBMCs. The CDR3 reads CASHLSDFYEQYF. Written as DNA, the CDR3 is TGTGCCAGCCACCTCTCGGACTTCTACGAGCAGTACTTC.